Listed below are T cell receptor beta chains from one sample, sequenced in a study of T cells after posttransplantation cyclophosphamide. Profiled with immunoSEQ multiplex PCR; TCRdb holds only in-frame clones, not every one. This table holds some 9,000 clones, more than 70% found once. Sequenced here: PBMCs, sampled after allogeneic stem cell transplant with posttransplant cyclophosphamide. The receptors were gathered from a female patient aged 40 to 55 who received an allogeneic stem cell transplant from an unrelated donor, was CMV-positive, and had no GVHD. Some T cells may trace back to the graft donor. Both conserved end residues are part of each CDR3. A D gene is named only where the DNA matches it firmly. Part of the rows lack a size; the others show once, few, many or a class for expanded clones.

V gene	clone size	D gene	J gene	CDR3 protein	CDR3 DNA
TRBV7-2	NA	TRBD2	TRBJ2-7	CASSSRSGLEYEQYF	TGTGCCAGCAGTTCTAGATCGGGACTAGAATACGAGCAGTACTTC
TRBV27	NA	NA	TRBJ2-7	CASSWSTGSYEQYF	TGTGCCAGCAGTTGGTCCACAGGTTCCTACGAGCAGTACTTC
TRBV29-1	NA	NA	TRBJ2-7	CSVLRTPSSYEQYF	TGCAGCGTTTTAAGGACTCCTAGCTCCTACGAGCAGTACTTC
TRBV5-1	NA	NA	TRBJ1-1	CASSLQGNTEAFF	TGCGCCAGCAGCTTACAGGGGAACACTGAAGCTTTCTTT
TRBV27	NA	NA	TRBJ1-6	CASSLLGEGSPLHF	TGTGCCAGCAGTTTATTAGGGGAGGGTTCACCCCTCCACTTT
TRBV5-4	NA	TRBD1	TRBJ1-2	CASSSGQGGYGYTF	TGTGCCAGCAGCTCTGGACAGGGCGGATATGGCTACACCTTC
TRBV4-2	NA	TRBD1	TRBJ2-5	CASSQGDRDAQETQYF	TGTGCCAGCAGCCAAGGCGACAGGGATGCGCAAGAGACCCAGTACTTC
TRBV2	NA	TRBD1	TRBJ1-2	CASSGGTDDYGYTF	TGTGCCAGCAGTGGGGGGACAGATGACTATGGCTACACCTTC
TRBV7-2	NA	NA	TRBJ2-7	CASSLGPNYEQYF	TGTGCCAGCAGCTTAGGGCCAAACTACGAGCAGTACTTC
TRBV4-3	NA	TRBD1	TRBJ2-3	CASSPYPPGTGISDTQYF	TGCGCCAGCAGCCCCTATCCCCCAGGGACAGGGATTTCAGATACGCAGTATTTT
TRBV30	NA	TRBD2	TRBJ2-7	CAWSGFGHGLAGGYGEQYF	TGTGCCTGGAGTGGATTCGGGCATGGACTAGCGGGGGGGTATGGCGAGCAGTACTTC
TRBV19	NA	TRBD1	TRBJ2-3	CASRDTGVWADTQYF	TGTGCCAGTAGAGACACAGGGGTGTGGGCAGATACGCAGTATTTT
TRBV10-3	few	TRBD1	TRBJ1-4	CAISKGQEEKLFF	TGTGCCATCAGTAAGGGACAGGAGGAAAAACTGTTTTTT
TRBV2	NA	NA	TRBJ1-6	CASNPQGSYNSPLHF	TGTGCCAGCAACCCTCAGGGCTCCTATAATTCACCCCTCCACTTT
TRBV2	NA	TRBD1	TRBJ1-1	CASSFQGAAEAFF	TGTGCCAGCAGTTTCCAGGGGGCAGCTGAAGCTTTCTTT
TRBV5-1	once	TRBD1	TRBJ1-1	CASSLGVGGTGGMTEAFF	TGCGCCAGCAGCTTGGGGGTAGGGGGTACAGGGGGTATGACTGAAGCTTTCTTT
TRBV5-4	NA	NA	TRBJ2-1	CASSLSRSYNEQFF	TGTGCCAGCAGCTTGAGTCGGTCCTACAATGAGCAGTTCTTC
TRBV4-3	NA	TRBD1	TRBJ2-3	CASSPRQGPSDTQYF	TGCGCCAGCAGCCCCAGACAGGGTCCTTCAGATACGCAGTATTTT
TRBV4-2	NA	TRBD2	TRBJ2-1	CASSPGGTISSSYNEQFF	TGTGCCAGCAGCCCTGGGGGGACTATTTCTAGCTCCTACAATGAGCAGTTCTTC
TRBV9	NA	NA	TRBJ2-3	CASSEGLHTDTQYF	TGTGCCAGCAGCGAGGGACTTCACACAGATACGCAGTATTTT
TRBV11-3	few	NA	TRBJ2-7	CASSLGVQGGYEQYF	TGTGCCAGCAGCTTAGGGGTGCAGGGGGGCTACGAGCAGTACTTC
TRBV6-6	NA	TRBD1	TRBJ1-6	CASSYPTGVNNSPLHF	TGTGCCAGCAGTTACCCTACAGGGGTCAATAATTCACCCCTCCACTTT
TRBV7-2	NA	NA	TRBJ2-3	CASSLGGPGQYF	TGTGCCAGCAGCTTAGGCGGTCCTGGGCAGTATTTT
TRBV29-1	NA	NA	TRBJ2-3	CSVALRRTSDTQYF	TGCAGCGTTGCACTCCGTCGGACATCTGATACGCAGTATTTT
TRBV5-6	NA	NA	TRBJ1-4	CASSLKGANEKLFF	TGTGCCAGCAGCTTGAAAGGGGCTAATGAAAAACTGTTTTTT
TRBV25-1	NA	TRBD2	TRBJ2-7	CASSALAGGDEQYF	TGTGCCAGCAGTGCTCTAGCGGGGGGTGACGAGCAGTACTTC
TRBV15	NA	TRBD1	TRBJ2-7	CATSRRDRGQYEQYF	TGTGCCACCAGCAGGCGGGACAGGGGGCAATACGAGCAGTACTTC
TRBV7-9	NA	NA	TRBJ2-7	CASSPLARGSSYEQYF	TGTGCCAGCAGCCCCCTGGCCCGGGGAAGCTCCTACGAGCAGTACTTC
TRBV4-3	NA	NA	TRBJ1-4	CASSQEGHPFATNEKLFF	TGCGCCAGCAGCCAAGAGGGACACCCTTTTGCAACTAATGAAAAACTGTTTTTT
TRBV7-9	NA	NA	TRBJ2-7	CASSPGGEGGSYEQYF	TGTGCCAGCAGCCCGGGGGGAGAGGGGGGCTCCTACGAGCAGTACTTC
TRBV18	NA	NA	TRBJ1-1	CASSPNGQWNTEAFF	TGTGCCAGCTCACCAAACGGACAGTGGAACACTGAAGCTTTCTTT
TRBV28	NA	NA	TRBJ1-4	CASSSGSTNEKLFF	TGTGCCAGCAGTTCAGGGTCAACTAATGAAAAACTGTTTTTT
TRBV19	NA	TRBD1	TRBJ1-1	CASSIGDRVMRAEAFF	TGTGCCAGTAGTATAGGGGACAGGGTGATGAGGGCTGAAGCTTTCTTT
TRBV7-6	NA	NA	TRBJ2-7	CASSHYAGTDYEQYF	TGTGCCAGCAGCCATTACGCGGGGACGGACTACGAGCAGTACTTC
TRBV6-5	NA	NA	TRBJ2-2	CASSYSPNTGELFF	TGTGCCAGCAGTTACAGCCCAAACACCGGGGAGCTGTTTTTT
TRBV7-8	NA	NA	TRBJ1-6	CASSLSGGEHSPLHF	TGTGCCAGCAGCCTTAGCGGAGGGGAACATTCACCCCTCCACTTT
TRBV12-2	NA	NA	TRBJ1-2	CASRFRTGRPGYGYTF	TGTGCAAGTCGCTTCCGGACAGGACGACCCGGGTATGGCTACACCTTC
TRBV4-3	NA	TRBD1	TRBJ2-3	CASSQRPDRALGYTQYF	TGCGCCAGCAGCCAAAGGCCGGACAGGGCTTTAGGTTATACGCAGTATTTT
TRBV15	few	NA	TRBJ1-1	CATSETTENTEAFF	TGTGCCACCAGCGAGACGACAGAGAACACTGAAGCTTTCTTT
TRBV2	medium-sized	NA	TRBJ1-3	CASSSGSSGNTIYF	TGTGCCAGCAGTTCAGGGTCATCTGGAAACACCATATATTTT
TRBV21-1	NA	NA	TRBJ1-5	CARQGAGEAVEPQHF	TGTGCCAGACAGGGGGCAGGGGAGGCCGTGGAGCCCCAGCATTTT
TRBV21-1	NA	NA	TRBJ1-1	CAQQLVSSYTILTEAFF	TGTGCCCAGCAGCTTGTTAGTAGCTACACAATTCTCACTGAAGCTTTCTTT
TRBV2	NA	TRBD1	TRBJ1-2	CASSAQTGTVYGYTF	TGTGCCAGCAGTGCTCAGACCGGGACAGTCTATGGCTACACCTTC
TRBV5-4	NA	TRBD1	TRBJ1-6	CASSLGQSYNSPLHF	TGTGCCAGCAGCCTGGGACAGTCCTATAATTCACCCCTCCACTTT
TRBV27	NA	TRBD2	TRBJ2-1	CASSPSGGGNEQFF	TGTGCCAGCAGTCCTAGCGGGGGTGGAAATGAGCAGTTCTTC
TRBV6-6	NA	NA	TRBJ2-7	CASKSRTATYEQYF	TGTGCCAGCAAATCGCGCACAGCCACCTACGAGCAGTACTTC
TRBV9	NA	NA	TRBJ2-3	CASSAGQLTQYF	TGTGCCAGCAGCGCAGGACAACTAACGCAGTATTTT
TRBV2	NA	TRBD1	TRBJ1-6	CASSRDRNSPLHF	TGTGCCAGCAGCCGGGACAGGAATTCACCCCTCCACTTT
TRBV30	NA	TRBD1	TRBJ1-2	CAWPHRGGYTF	TGTGCCTGGCCCCACAGGGGTGGCTACACCTTC
TRBV5-1	NA	NA	TRBJ1-2	CASSPSVKNGYTF	TGCGCCAGCAGCCCCTCAGTTAAGAATGGCTACACCTTC
TRBV6-6	NA	NA	TRBJ2-5	CASSVYSETQYF	TGTGCCAGCAGCGTCTACTCGGAGACCCAGTACTTC
TRBV4-1	NA	NA	TRBJ2-5	CASSQVSLGEETQYF	TGCGCCAGCAGCCAAGTGTCCCTAGGAGAAGAGACCCAGTACTTC
TRBV10-3	NA	NA	TRBJ2-7	CAISVNEMLNYEQYF	TGTGCCATCAGTGTAAACGAGATGCTTAACTACGAGCAGTACTTC